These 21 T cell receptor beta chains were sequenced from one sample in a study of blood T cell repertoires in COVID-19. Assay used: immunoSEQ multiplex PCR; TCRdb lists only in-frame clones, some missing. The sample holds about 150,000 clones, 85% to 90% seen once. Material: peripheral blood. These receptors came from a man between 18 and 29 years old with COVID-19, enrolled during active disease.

CDR3 in amino acids: CASSLGRSQAGSGNTIYF. As DNA, the CDR3 is TGTGCCAGCAGCTTAGGCCGGTCGCAGGCCGGCTCTGGAAACACCATATATTTT. This rearrangement joins TRBV13 to TRBJ1-3; the D is unclear. Germline-derived CDR1 and CDR2 are PRHDT and FYEKMQ (reference sequence). The ends were cut back, 0 bases at V and 0 bases at J, with 15 bases in the middle. The CDR3 is made up of 18 amino acids. The full variable domain, its missing parts supplied by reference TRBV13 and TRBJ1-3, is AAGVIQSPRHLIKEKRETATLKCYPIPRHDTVYWYQQGPGQDPQFLISFYEKMQSDKGSIPDRFSAQQFSDYHSELNMSSLELGDSALYFCASSLGRSQAGSGNTIYFGEGSWLTVV.

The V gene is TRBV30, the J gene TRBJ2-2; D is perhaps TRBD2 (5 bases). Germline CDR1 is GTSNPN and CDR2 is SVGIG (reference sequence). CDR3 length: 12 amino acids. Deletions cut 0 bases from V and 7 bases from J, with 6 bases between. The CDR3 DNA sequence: TGTGCCTGGAGTGTCGGAGGCGGGGAGCTGTTTTTT. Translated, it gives CAWSVGGGELFF.

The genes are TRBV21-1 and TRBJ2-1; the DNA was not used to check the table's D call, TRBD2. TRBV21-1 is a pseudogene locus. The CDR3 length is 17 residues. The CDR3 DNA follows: TGTGCCAGCAGCAATGCGGAGGGACTAGCGGGAGTCTGGGAGCAGTTCTTC. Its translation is CASSNAEGLAGVWEQFF.

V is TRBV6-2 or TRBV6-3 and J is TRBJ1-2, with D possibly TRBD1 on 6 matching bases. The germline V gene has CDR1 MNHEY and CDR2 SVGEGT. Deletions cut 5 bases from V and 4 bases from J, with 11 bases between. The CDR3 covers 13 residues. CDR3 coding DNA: TGTGCCAGCAGTCCCGGGACAAGCTATGGCTACACCTTC. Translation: CASSPGTSYGYTF.

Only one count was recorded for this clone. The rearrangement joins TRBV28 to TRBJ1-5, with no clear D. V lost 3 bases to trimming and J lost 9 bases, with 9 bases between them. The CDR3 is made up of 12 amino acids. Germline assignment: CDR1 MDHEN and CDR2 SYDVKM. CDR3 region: CASSFDEGPQHF. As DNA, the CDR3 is TGTGCCAGCAGTTTCGACGAGGGGCCCCAGCATTTT.

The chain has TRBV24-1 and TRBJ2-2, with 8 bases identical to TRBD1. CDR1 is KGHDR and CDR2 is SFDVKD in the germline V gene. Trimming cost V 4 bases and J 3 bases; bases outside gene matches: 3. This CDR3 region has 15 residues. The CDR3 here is CATSDLTGDTGELFF. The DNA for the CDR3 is TGTGCCACCAGTGACCTGACAGGGGACACCGGGGAGCTGTTTTTT.

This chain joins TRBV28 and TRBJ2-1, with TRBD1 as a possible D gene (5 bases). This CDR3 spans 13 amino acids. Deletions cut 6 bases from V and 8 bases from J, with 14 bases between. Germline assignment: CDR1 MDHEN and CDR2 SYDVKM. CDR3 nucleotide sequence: TGTGCCAGCAGGCGTACAGGAAAATATGAGCAGTTCTTC. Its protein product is CASRRTGKYEQFF.

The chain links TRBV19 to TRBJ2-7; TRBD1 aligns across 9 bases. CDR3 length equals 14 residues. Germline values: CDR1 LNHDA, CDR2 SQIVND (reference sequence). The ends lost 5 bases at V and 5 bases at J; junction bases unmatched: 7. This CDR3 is CASSQPGQGNEQYF. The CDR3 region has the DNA TGTGCCAGTAGTCAACCGGGACAGGGTAACGAGCAGTACTTC. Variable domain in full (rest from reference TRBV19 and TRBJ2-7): DGGITQSPKYLFRKEGQNVTLSCEQNLNHDAMYWYRQDPGQGLRLIYYSQIVNDFQKGDIAEGYSVSREKKESFPLTVTSAQKNPTAFYLCASSQPGQGNEQYFGPGTRLTVT.

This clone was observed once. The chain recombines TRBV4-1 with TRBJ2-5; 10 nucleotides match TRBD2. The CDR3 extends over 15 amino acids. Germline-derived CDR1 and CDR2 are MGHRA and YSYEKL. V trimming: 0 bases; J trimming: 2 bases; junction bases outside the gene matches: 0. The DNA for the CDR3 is TGCGCCAGCAGCCAAGAACTAGCGGGGCAAGAGACCCAGTACTTC. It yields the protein CASSQELAGQETQYF.

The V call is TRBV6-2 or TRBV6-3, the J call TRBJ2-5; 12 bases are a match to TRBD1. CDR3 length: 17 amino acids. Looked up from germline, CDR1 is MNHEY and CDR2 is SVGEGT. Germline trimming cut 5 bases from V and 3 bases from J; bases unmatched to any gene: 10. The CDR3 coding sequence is TGTGCCAGCAGTCCAGTGGGGGACAGGGGGCTGGAAGAGACCCAGTACTTC. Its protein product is CASSPVGDRGLEETQYF.

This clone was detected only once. CDR3 region: CASRQGNTGELFF. CDR3 coding DNA: TGTGCCAGCAGACAGGGGAACACCGGGGAGCTGTTTTTT. The chain is built from TRBV6-4 and TRBJ2-2; D is perhaps TRBD1 (6 bases). CDR3 length: 13 amino acids. Trimming removed 6 bases at V and 1 base at J, with 6 bases between. Germline lookup yields CDR1 MRHNA and CDR2 SNTAGT.

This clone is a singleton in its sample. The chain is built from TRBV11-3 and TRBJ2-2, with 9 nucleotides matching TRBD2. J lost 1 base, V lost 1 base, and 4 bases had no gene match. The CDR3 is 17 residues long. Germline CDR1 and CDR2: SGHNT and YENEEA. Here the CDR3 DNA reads TGTGCCAGCAGCTTAGTAGCGGGAGCAGGGAACACCGGGGAGCTGTTTTTT. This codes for CASSLVAGAGNTGELFF.

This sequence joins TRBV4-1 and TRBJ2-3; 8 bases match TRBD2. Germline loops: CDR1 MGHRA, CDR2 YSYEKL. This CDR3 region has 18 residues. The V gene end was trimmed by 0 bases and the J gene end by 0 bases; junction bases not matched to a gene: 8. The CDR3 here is CASSQDQLRGVSTDTQYF. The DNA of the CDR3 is TGCGCCAGCAGCCAAGATCAATTGCGGGGGGTCAGCACAGATACGCAGTATTTT.

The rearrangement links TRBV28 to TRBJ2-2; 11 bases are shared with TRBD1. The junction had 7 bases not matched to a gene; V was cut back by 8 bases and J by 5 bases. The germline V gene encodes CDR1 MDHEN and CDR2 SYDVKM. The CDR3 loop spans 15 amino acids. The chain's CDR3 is CASGGGTGGTGELFF. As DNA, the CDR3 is TGTGCCAGCGGAGGGGGGACAGGGGGGACCGGGGAGCTGTTTTTT.

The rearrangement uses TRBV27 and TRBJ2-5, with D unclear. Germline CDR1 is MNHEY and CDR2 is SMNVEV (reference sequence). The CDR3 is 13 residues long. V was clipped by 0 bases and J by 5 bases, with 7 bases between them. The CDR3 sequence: CASSLSARETQYF. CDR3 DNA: TGTGCCAGCAGTTTATCAGCGAGGGAGACCCAGTACTTC.

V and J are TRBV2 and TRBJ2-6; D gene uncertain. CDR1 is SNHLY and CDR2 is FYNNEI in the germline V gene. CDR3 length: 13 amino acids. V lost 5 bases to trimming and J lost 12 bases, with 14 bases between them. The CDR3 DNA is TGTGCCAGCAGTATCGAGGCCTCCGGCGTCCTGACTTTC. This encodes CASSIEASGVLTF.

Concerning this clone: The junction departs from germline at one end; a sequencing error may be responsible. The CDR3 is CASRRQGGTNEKLLF. In nucleotides, the CDR3 is TGTGCCAGCAGAAGACAGGGGGGAACTAATGAAAAACTGCTTTTT. V is TRBV5-8 and J is TRBJ1-4; 9 positions agree with TRBD1. CDR1 and CDR2 (germline): SGHTS, YDEGEE. The CDR3 is 15 residues long.

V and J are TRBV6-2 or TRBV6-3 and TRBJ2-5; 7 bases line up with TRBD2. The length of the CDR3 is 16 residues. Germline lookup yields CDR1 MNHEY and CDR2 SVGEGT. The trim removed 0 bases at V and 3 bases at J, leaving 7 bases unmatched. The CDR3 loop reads CASSYSRVRGKETQYF. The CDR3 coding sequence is TGTGCCAGCAGTTACTCGAGGGTGCGGGGGAAAGAGACCCAGTACTTC.

Here the CDR3 DNA reads TGTGCCAGCAGCTGGGGGACAGGGGGCCAGGAGCAGTTCTTC. Protein sequence: CASSWGTGGQEQFF. This chain connects TRBV5-6 to TRBJ2-1; 12 nucleotides agree with TRBD1. Trimming at V came to 3 bases and at J to 10 bases, leaving 5 bases not matched to a gene. Germline CDR1 and CDR2: SGHDT and YYEEEE. The CDR3 covers 14 residues.

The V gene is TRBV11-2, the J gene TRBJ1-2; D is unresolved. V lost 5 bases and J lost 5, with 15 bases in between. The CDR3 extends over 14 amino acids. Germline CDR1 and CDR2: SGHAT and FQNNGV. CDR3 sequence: CASSPKLAGYGYTF. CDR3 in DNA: TGTGCCAGCAGCCCAAAATTGGCGGGATATGGCTACACCTTC.

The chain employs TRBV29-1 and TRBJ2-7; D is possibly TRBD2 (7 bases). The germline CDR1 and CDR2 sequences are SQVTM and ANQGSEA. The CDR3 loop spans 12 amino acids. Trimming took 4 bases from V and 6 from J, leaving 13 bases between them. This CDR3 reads CSVGGGRSEQYF. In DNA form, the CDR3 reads TGCAGCGTTGGGGGGGGGCGGAGCGAGCAGTACTTC.